The sequence of this TCR beta chain was determined in a study of technical replicates of blood from several donors. V dropped 0 bases and J dropped 9 bases, with 4 bases sitting between them. CDR1 SGDLS and CDR2 YYNGEE come from the germline V gene. CDR3 size: 11 residues. Some clones are missing from TCRdb's copy, which holds only in-frame ones; the method was immunoSEQ multiplex PCR. The sample has about 93,000 clones; approximately 95% are singletons. V usage is TRBV9 and J usage is TRBJ2-1; D gene ambiguous. This receptor was identified in a human donor in good health. Sequenced sample: T cells isolated from PBMCs. CDR3 region: CASSVGSEQFF. CDR3 bases: TGTGCCAGCAGCGTAGGGAGTGAGCAGTTCTTC.